The next 29 T cell receptor beta chains were all read from a single sample in a study of blood T cell repertoires in COVID-19. Generated by immunoSEQ multiplex PCR, the TCRdb table keeps only in-frame clones and is missing some. The table lists some 240,000 clones, roughly 87% of them singletons. Specimen: peripheral blood. These receptors originate from a woman aged 40 to 50 who had recovered from COVID-19.

This rearrangement joins TRBV2 to TRBJ2-2; D is unresolved. The CDR3 has 14 amino acids. The germline V and J ends were trimmed by 10 bases and 11 bases, with 23 bases remaining between them. The V gene's germline CDR1 is SNHLY and CDR2 FYNNEI. The CDR3 spells CAIKKQHWPVELFF. The CDR3 DNA is TGTGCCATCAAGAAACAGCATTGGCCTGTAGAGCTGTTTTTT.

This clone was seen only once. V gene TRBV24-1 combines with J gene TRBJ2-1; D might be TRBD2 (6 bases). The CDR3 covers 15 residues. Trimming cost V 6 bases and J 5 bases, with 16 bases left between them. CDR1 and CDR2 (germline): KGHDR, SFDVKD. DNA for the CDR3: TGTGCCACCAGTTTGGAAAACGGGGAGGACAATGAGCAGTTCTTC. It translates to CATSLENGEDNEQFF.

This chain joins TRBV7-2 and TRBJ1-6; 7 bases map to TRBD1. The CDR3 length is 13 residues. The germline V gene has CDR1 SGHTA and CDR2 FQGNSA. V lost 5 bases to trimming and J lost 15 bases; unmatched junction nucleotides: 10. CDR3 in DNA: TGTGCCAGCAGCGCCGGAATGACAGGGCTCCTCCACTTT. This codes for CASSAGMTGLLHF.

This clone was seen a single time. V usage is TRBV9 and J usage is TRBJ2-3, with 10 bases lining up with TRBD2. With V trimmed by 4 bases and J by 2 bases, 4 bases remained unmatched. Germline loops: CDR1 SGDLS, CDR2 YYNGEE. The CDR3 is 15 amino acids. CDR3 in DNA: TGTGCCAGCAGCAGGCTAGCGGGGGACACAGATACGCAGTATTTT. It encodes CASSRLAGDTDTQYF.

CDR3 DNA: TGTGCCAGCAGCGGGACTAGCGGGAGTCGTGAGCAGTACGTC. Translated: CASSGTSGSREQYV. The chain uses TRBV5-6 and TRBJ2-7; 14 nucleotides agree with TRBD2. V was pared by 4 bases and J by 7 bases, with 4 bases of the junction left unmatched. Germline lookup yields CDR1 SGHDT and CDR2 YYEEEE. The CDR3 is 14 amino acids.

This chain links TRBV6-5 with TRBJ2-1; D is undetermined. This CDR3 spans 13 amino acids. Germline loops: CDR1 MNHEY, CDR2 SVGAGI. V was trimmed by 2 bases and J by 5 bases, leaving 7 bases between them. CDR3 sequence reads: CASSYPGNNEQFF. The CDR3, as DNA: TGTGCCAGCAGTTACCCAGGCAACAATGAGCAGTTCTTC.

The chain couples TRBV6-5 to TRBJ2-5; 8 nucleotides agree with TRBD2. Looked up from germline, CDR1 is MNHEY and CDR2 is SVGAGI. The CDR3 is 16 residues long. Trimming at V came to 2 bases and at J to 3 bases, leaving 8 bases not matched to a gene. CDR3 DNA: TGTGCCAGCAGTTACGGCGGGAGCGGGGGCAAAGAGACCCAGTACTTC. Its translation is CASSYGGSGGKETQYF.

CDR3 DNA: TGTGCCAGCCAGGGAGGGGAGAATGAAAAACTGTTTTTT. Translating gives CASQGGENEKLFF. V is TRBV2 and J is TRBJ1-4; D possibly corresponds to TRBD1 (5 bases). CDR3 length: 13 amino acids. The germline gives CDR1 SNHLY, CDR2 FYNNEI. V was cut by 8 bases and J by 5 bases, with 12 bases left in between.

The chain has TRBV2 and TRBJ1-2, with TRBD1 matching 8 bases. This CDR3 is built from 11 residues. Per germline, CDR1 SNHLY and CDR2 FYNNEI. The V gene end was trimmed by 11 bases and the J gene end by 6 bases; junction bases not matched to a gene: 5. Here the CDR3 reads CAVGQAHGYTF. The CDR3, as DNA: TGTGCCGTGGGACAGGCCCATGGCTACACCTTC.

The chain couples TRBV28 to TRBJ2-6; perhaps TRBD1 as D (5 bases). Germline CDR1 MDHEN, CDR2 SYDVKM. This CDR3 contains 14 residues. The ends were cut back, 11 bases at V and 0 bases at J, with 11 bases in the middle. CDR3 loop: CAVKTDSGANVLTF. CDR3 DNA sequence: TGTGCCGTCAAGACAGACTCTGGGGCCAACGTCCTGACTTTC.

This clone was seen just once. This chain links TRBV5-1 with TRBJ1-4; D ambiguous. Per the germline V gene, CDR1 is SGHRS and CDR2 is YFSETQ. V was clipped by 4 bases and J by 0 bases, with 7 bases between them. The CDR3 is made up of 14 amino acids. The chain's CDR3 is CASSPGSTNEKLFF. DNA of the CDR3: TGCGCCAGCAGCCCGGGTTCAACTAATGAAAAACTGTTTTTT.

The V and J genes are TRBV5-1 and TRBJ2-7; D unresolved. The V end was cut by 4 bases, the J end by 2 bases, with 13 bases between. Germline V lookup: CDR1 SGHRS, CDR2 YFSETQ. This CDR3 contains 14 residues. DNA for the CDR3: TGCGCCAGCAGCCCCCCCAGAAACCCCTACGAGCAGTACGTC. Its translation is CASSPPRNPYEQYV.

The chain links TRBV18 to TRBJ2-1, with 8 nucleotides matching TRBD2. V trimming: 2 bases; J trimming: 9 bases; junction bases outside the gene matches: 9. Germline V gene lookup returns CDR1 KGHSH and CDR2 LQKENI. The CDR3 spans 15 residues. CDR3 loop: CASSPAREVNGEQFF. As DNA, the CDR3 is TGTGCCAGCTCACCAGCGCGGGAGGTAAACGGTGAGCAGTTCTTC.

The chain has TRBV7-2 and TRBJ2-1; 8 bases are a match to TRBD2. The CDR3 has 15 amino acids. J gave up 5 bases and V 1 base, and 4 bases lay outside the gene matches. Germline values: CDR1 SGHTA, CDR2 FQGNSA. The CDR3 DNA is TGTGCCAGCAGCTTAGAGAGACTAGCGAACAATGAGCAGTTCTTC. As protein: CASSLERLANNEQFF.

The chain couples TRBV12-3 or TRBV12-4 to TRBJ1-2; D not resolved. The germline V and J ends were trimmed by 6 bases and 8 bases, with 13 bases remaining between them. This CDR3 region has 12 residues. CDR3 sequence: CASRQGGYGYTF. CDR3 coding DNA: TGTGCCAGCAGACAAGGAGGATACGGCTACACCTTC.

The chain carries TRBV9 and TRBJ2-7; 11 bases are a match to TRBD1. The CDR3 is 19 amino acids. V shed 4 bases and J 1 base; nucleotides not matched to a gene: 16. Germline assignment: CDR1 SGDLS and CDR2 YYNGEE. CDR3 DNA: TGTGCCAGCAGCCCCCAAGGACAGGGGGCTGGATCGAGGTCCTACGAGCAGTACGTC. This translates into CASSPQGQGAGSRSYEQYV.

The chain couples TRBV12-3 or TRBV12-4 to TRBJ1-1, with a weak D call TRBD1 (6 bases). The CDR3 has 13 residues. V lost 6 bases and J 0 bases, leaving 8 bases between the germline ends. CDR3 sequence reads: CASSRTVNTEAFF. In DNA form, the CDR3 reads TGTGCCAGCAGCCGGACAGTGAACACTGAAGCTTTCTTT.

The chain carries TRBV2 and TRBJ2-2; a weak D match, TRBD1 (6 bases). This CDR3 has 15 amino acids. Germline V lookup: CDR1 SNHLY, CDR2 FYNNEI. The V end was cut by 2 bases, the J end by 0 bases, with 7 bases between. CDR3 DNA sequence: TGTGCCAGCAGTGAACAGGGGTCGAACACCGGGGAGCTGTTTTTT. Amino acids: CASSEQGSNTGELFF. Supplemented by reference TRBV2 and TRBJ2-2, the full variable domain reads EPEVTQTPSHQVTQMGQEVILRCVPISNHLYFYWYRQILGQKVEFLVSFYNNEISEKSEIFDDQFSVERPDGSNFTLKIRSTKLEDSAMYFCASSEQGSNTGELFFGEGSRLTVL.

This clone appeared a single time. The J gene is TRBJ2-5, the V gene TRBV5-1; D is possibly TRBD1 (6 bases). The ends were cut back, 7 bases at V and 5 bases at J, with 21 bases in the middle. This CDR3 region has 15 residues. Germline assignment: CDR1 SGHRS and CDR2 YFSETQ. This chain's CDR3 is CASGALGGQGETQYF. As DNA, the CDR3 is TGCGCCAGCGGGGCCCTTGGGGGCCAGGGGGAGACCCAGTACTTC.

This rearrangement joins TRBV6-5 to TRBJ2-7; TRBD1 aligns across 8 bases. J lost 4 bases, V lost 0 bases, and 5 bases had no gene match. Germline CDR1 and CDR2: MNHEY and SVGAGI. The CDR3 is 15 residues long. CDR3 bases: TGTGCCAGCAGTTACTCCACCCAGGGGGCGTACGAGCAGTACTTC. This translates into CASSYSTQGAYEQYF.

The V gene is TRBV4-3, the J gene TRBJ1-1; no definite D call. V lost 1 base and J 1 base, leaving 7 bases between the germline ends. This CDR3 contains 14 residues. Germline V gene data show CDR1 as LGHNA and CDR2 as YSLEER. CDR3 nucleotide sequence: TGCGCCAGCAGCCAAGGAACAGCGAACACTGAAGCTTTCTTT. Translated, it gives CASSQGTANTEAFF.

CDR3 protein: CASSTQGEGDSPLHF. The CDR3 coding sequence is TGTGCCAGCAGTACCCAGGGGGAAGGTGATTCACCCCTCCACTTT. The chain carries TRBV21-1 and TRBJ1-6; the table's D gene call, TRBD1, was not cross checked with the DNA. TRBV21-1 is a known pseudogene. This CDR3 is 15 amino acids long.

The gene calls are TRBV24-1 and TRBJ2-3; perhaps TRBD1 as D (6 bases). Germline V CDR1 and CDR2: KGHDR, SFDVKD. The germline V and J ends were trimmed by 1 base and 2 bases, with 18 bases remaining between them. This CDR3 has 18 amino acids. CDR3 nucleotides: TGTGCCACCAGTGATTTCAGCGTGGGGGCAGGATTCACAGATACGCAGTATTTT. Encoded protein: CATSDFSVGAGFTDTQYF.

J is TRBJ2-3 and V is TRBV18, with TRBD1 as a possible D gene (5 bases). Germline-derived CDR1 and CDR2 are KGHSH and LQKENI. The CDR3 length is 16 residues. The V gene lost 3 bases and the J gene lost 1 base, with 14 bases spanning the gap. The CDR3 bases are TGTGCCAGCTCACCCCGGACATCCCAGGGCACAGATACGCAGTATTTT. It encodes CASSPRTSQGTDTQYF.

The chain couples TRBV30 to TRBJ2-7, with D tentatively TRBD1 (6 bases). The CDR3 has 12 residues. Trimming took off 5 bases at V and 4 bases at J, with 12 bases between the two ends. Germline V gives CDR1 GTSNPN, CDR2 SVGIG (reference sequence). The CDR3 sequence is CAWRTAEYEQYF. CDR3 nucleotide sequence: TGTGCCTGGCGGACAGCGGAGTACGAGCAGTACTTC. Full variable domain (remainder filled in from reference TRBV30 and TRBJ2-7): SQTIHQWPATLVQPVGSPLSLECTVEGTSNPNLYWYRQAAGRGLQLLFYSVGIGQISSEVPQNLSASRPQDRQFILSSKKLLLSDSGFYLCAWRTAEYEQYFGPGTRLTVT.

This chain uses TRBV4-1 with TRBJ2-1; 8 bases align to TRBD2. The germline V gene encodes CDR1 MGHRA and CDR2 YSYEKL. This CDR3 is 17 amino acids long. V lost 6 bases to trimming and J lost 5 bases; unmatched junction nucleotides: 15. This chain's CDR3 is CASSLRGSGSKDNEQFF. CDR3 coding DNA: TGCGCCAGCAGTTTAAGAGGAAGCGGGAGTAAGGACAATGAGCAGTTCTTC.

This chain connects TRBV29-1 to TRBJ2-3, with 7 bases fitting TRBD1. V was pared by 5 bases and J by 4 bases, with 6 bases of the junction left unmatched. The CDR3 contains 13 residues. The germline CDR1 and CDR2 sequences are SQVTM and ANQGSEA. The CDR3 nucleotides are TGCAGCGTTTCCAAAGACAGGGCAGATACGCAGTATTTT. Translated, it gives CSVSKDRADTQYF.

The chain employs TRBV6-5 and TRBJ1-3; TRBD1 matches at 12 bases. This CDR3 comprises 14 residues. Trimming removed 5 bases from V and 8 bases from J; junction bases left unmatched: 4. The germline CDR1 and CDR2 sequences are MNHEY and SVGAGI. This chain's CDR3 is CASSKGQGAHTIYF. The CDR3 DNA reads TGTGCCAGCAGTAAGGGACAGGGGGCACACACCATATATTTT.

This rearrangement joins TRBV20-1 to TRBJ1-3; D ambiguous. Germline CDR1 is DFQATT and CDR2 is SNEGSKA (reference sequence). CDR3 length: 11 residues. V gave up 6 bases and J gave up 4 bases, with 7 bases separating them. Here the CDR3 DNA reads TGCAGTGCCACGGGGGGAAACACCATATATTTT. It codes for CSATGGNTIYF.